This T cell receptor beta chain was profiled in a study of vaccination and CD4 T cells after COVID-19. Overall study results and limits: Researchers report that 304 of 307 vaccine-specific clones in convalescent patients proved spike mono-reactive.

Sequencing of cultured CD4+ T cell DNA used the Oncomine TCR Beta short-read assay. TCRdb reanalysed the PCR reads using MiXCR and keeps one entry per CDR3 protein. The sample lists 7,500 or so distinct CDR3 sequences; approximately 38% were seen once. The treatment: approximately nine-day PBMC culture with coronavirus spike peptide pools or control peptides (ViraFEST assay). It was before the COVID-19 pandemic (2011-2018) that the unexposed donor's CD4+ T cells were collected. In germline, CDR1 is LGHNA, CDR2 YSLEER. The CDR3 spans 16 residues. V lost 0 bases to trimming and J lost 4 bases; unmatched junction nucleotides: 4. Worth noting for this clonotype: The antigen is undetermined.

Sequencing was done on a sample of CD4+ T cells from blood, cultured in vitro. The receptor comes from a human donor in good health. This chain links TRBV4-3 with TRBJ2-1; 9 bases align to TRBD2. CDR3 in amino acids: CASSQEASGAYNEQFF. Here the CDR3 DNA reads TGCGCCAGCAGCCAAGAGGCTAGCGGGGCGTACAATGAGCAGTTCTTC.